The rows below give T cell receptor beta chains drawn from one sample of a study of CD8 T cells in ankylosing spondylitis. TCRdb analysed the 5' RACE reads with MiXCR anew, one entry per CDR3 protein. The data show around 180,000 distinct CDR3 sequences, 18% seen once. The sample comprised blood, either unsorted or a sorted T cell fraction (not recorded which). Receptors were obtained from a male donor aged 10-29 years with ankylosing spondylitis or in good health (not recorded which). Each CDR3 is given with its conserved first and last residue. A D gene is named only where the DNA matches it firmly. Size is stated for part of the rows, as once, few or many counts, or as a class when the clone is expanded.

size: many
V: TRBV7-8
length: 16
J: TRBJ2-2
D: TRBD2
DNA: TGTGCCAGCAGCTTTTTGGGGGGGGTGAACACCGGGGAGCTGTTTTTT
CDR3: CASSFLGGVNTGELFF

size: many
V: TRBV6-5
length: 13
J: TRBJ2-7
D: NA
DNA: TGTGCCAGCAGTCCGCAGCCTTTCTACGAGCAGTACTTC
CDR3: CASSPQPFYEQYF

size: many
V: TRBV20-1
length: 13
J: TRBJ2-7
D: TRBD2
DNA: TGCAGTGCACGAGCGGGAGGGCCGTACGAGCAGTACTTC
CDR3: CSARAGGPYEQYF

size: many
V: TRBV19
length: 15
J: TRBJ1-1
D: NA
DNA: TGTGCCAGTAGTACGAGACCCCTGGGACGCGGTGAAGCTTTCTTT
CDR3: CASSTRPLGRGEAFF

size: NA
V: TRBV6-2/TRBV6-3
length: 14
J: TRBJ2-7
D: NA
DNA: TGTGCCAGCAAACGTACACTGGGGCCCTACGAGCAGTACTTC
CDR3: CASKRTLGPYEQYF

size: NA
V: TRBV29-1
length: 16
J: TRBJ2-1
D: NA
DNA: TGCAGCGTTGAGAAGAGGCAGGGGCGATCCTACAATGAGCAGTTCTTC
CDR3: CSVEKRQGRSYNEQFF

size: few
V: TRBV20-1
length: 16
J: TRBJ2-2
D: TRBD2
DNA: TGCAGTGCTAGAGCTAGCGGGCCGGCCACATCCGGGGAGCTGTTTTTT
CDR3: CSARASGPATSGELFF

size: many
V: TRBV6-2/TRBV6-3
length: 12
J: TRBJ2-7
D: NA
DNA: TGTGCCAGCACCGCGGGACCCTACGAGCAGTACTTC
CDR3: CASTAGPYEQYF

size: many
V: TRBV5-6
length: 14
J: TRBJ2-2
D: NA
DNA: TGTGCCAGCAGCTTGGGGGTAGCCCCCGGGGAGCTGTTTTTT
CDR3: CASSLGVAPGELFF

size: many
V: TRBV18
length: 15
J: TRBJ2-1
D: TRBD2
DNA: TGTGCCAGCTCACCATCGACTAGCGGACTCAATGAGCAGTTCTTC
CDR3: CASSPSTSGLNEQFF

size: many
V: TRBV5-1
length: 13
J: TRBJ1-2
D: NA
DNA: TGCGCCAGCAGACCGCAGGGGCTCTATGGCTACACCTTC
CDR3: CASRPQGLYGYTF

size: NA
V: TRBV2
length: 15
J: TRBJ2-5
D: TRBD2
DNA: TGTGCCAGCAGTGAAGGGACTAGCGGGAGTTGGACCCAGTACTTC
CDR3: CASSEGTSGSWTQYF

size: many
V: TRBV12-3/TRBV12-4
length: 13
J: TRBJ1-5
D: NA
DNA: TGTGCCAGCAGTTCAGGTAGCAATCAGCCCCAGCATTTT
CDR3: CASSSGSNQPQHF

size: many
V: TRBV4-3
length: 15
J: TRBJ2-5
D: NA
DNA: TGCGCCAGCAGCCAAGGTAGACGAGCGGGAGAGACCCAGTACTTC
CDR3: CASSQGRRAGETQYF

size: many
V: TRBV28
length: 14
J: TRBJ2-7
D: NA
DNA: TGTGCCAGCAGTCCATACACAGGACTTTACGAGCAGTACTTC
CDR3: CASSPYTGLYEQYF

size: many
V: TRBV6-2/TRBV6-3
length: 15
J: TRBJ2-4
D: NA
DNA: TGTGCCAGCGGCCAGGCAGGCGCGGCCAAAAACATTCAGTACTTC
CDR3: CASGQAGAAKNIQYF

size: many
V: TRBV6-6
length: 15
J: TRBJ1-2
D: NA
DNA: TGTGCCAGCAGTACGCAGACAGGCTCGAGCTCTGGCTACACCTTC
CDR3: CASSTQTGSSSGYTF

size: many
V: TRBV24-1
length: 19
J: TRBJ2-3
D: TRBD2
DNA: TGTGCCACCAGTGATTTAGGACTAGCGGGAGGGCGCGACACAGATACGCAGTATTTT
CDR3: CATSDLGLAGGRDTDTQYF

size: many
V: TRBV5-1
length: 14
J: TRBJ1-2
D: NA
DNA: TGCGCCAGCAGCTTAGGGCAGGGGCCTGTCGGCTACACCTTC
CDR3: CASSLGQGPVGYTF

size: NA
V: TRBV28
length: 19
J: TRBJ2-1
D: TRBD1
DNA: TGTGCCAGCAGTTCCCTCTACCATGGCGGACAGGGGGGGTACAATGAGCAGTTCTTC
CDR3: CASSSLYHGGQGGYNEQFF

size: many
V: TRBV29-1
length: 12
J: TRBJ2-2
D: NA
DNA: TGCAGCGTTGCAGGGGACACCGGGGAGCTGTTTTTT
CDR3: CSVAGDTGELFF

size: NA
V: TRBV20-1
length: 13
J: TRBJ1-5
D: NA
DNA: TGCAGTGCTAGTGAGCAGTCGGGTCAGCCCCAGCATTTT
CDR3: CSASEQSGQPQHF

size: many
V: TRBV20-1
length: 16
J: TRBJ2-7
D: NA
DNA: TGCAGTGCTTACCGATCCGGGACAAGGAACTCCTACGAGCAGTACTTC
CDR3: CSAYRSGTRNSYEQYF

size: NA
V: TRBV12-3/TRBV12-4
length: 15
J: TRBJ2-1
D: TRBD2
DNA: TGTGCCAGCAGACCTGGGACTAGCGGGAGAAATGAGCAGTTCTTC
CDR3: CASRPGTSGRNEQFF

size: many
V: TRBV28
length: 14
J: TRBJ2-7
D: NA
DNA: TGTGCCAGCAGTCTACCGGGGGCTTCCTACGAGCAGTACTTC
CDR3: CASSLPGASYEQYF

size: many
V: TRBV27
length: 14
J: TRBJ1-5
D: NA
DNA: TGTGCCAGCGGGCCGGGGGGCAGCAATCAGCCCCAGCATTTT
CDR3: CASGPGGSNQPQHF

size: many
V: TRBV7-8
length: 13
J: TRBJ2-7
D: TRBD1
DNA: TGTGCCAGCAGCGTCAGGGGGCTCTACGAGCAGTACTTC
CDR3: CASSVRGLYEQYF

size: many
V: TRBV6-2/TRBV6-3
length: 13
J: TRBJ2-1
D: NA
DNA: TGTGCCAGCAGCTTGAGCTCCTACAATGAGCAGTTCTTC
CDR3: CASSLSSYNEQFF

size: many
V: TRBV10-3
length: 14
J: TRBJ2-7
D: NA
DNA: TGTGCCGCCTTAGGACGGGGGAGCTCCTACGAGCAGTACTTC
CDR3: CAALGRGSSYEQYF

size: NA
V: TRBV5-1
length: 14
J: TRBJ2-3
D: NA
DNA: TGCGCCAGCAGCTTCCCGGACCCCACAGATACGCAGTATTTT
CDR3: CASSFPDPTDTQYF

size: NA
V: TRBV10-3
length: 15
J: TRBJ2-7
D: TRBD1
DNA: TGTGCCACCACGACAGGGCCATCGATCGTTTACGAGCAGTACTTC
CDR3: CATTTGPSIVYEQYF

size: many
V: TRBV19
length: 14
J: TRBJ1-4
D: TRBD1
DNA: TGTGCCAGTAGTATACTTGGACAGGGGCTAAAACTGTTTTTT
CDR3: CASSILGQGLKLFF